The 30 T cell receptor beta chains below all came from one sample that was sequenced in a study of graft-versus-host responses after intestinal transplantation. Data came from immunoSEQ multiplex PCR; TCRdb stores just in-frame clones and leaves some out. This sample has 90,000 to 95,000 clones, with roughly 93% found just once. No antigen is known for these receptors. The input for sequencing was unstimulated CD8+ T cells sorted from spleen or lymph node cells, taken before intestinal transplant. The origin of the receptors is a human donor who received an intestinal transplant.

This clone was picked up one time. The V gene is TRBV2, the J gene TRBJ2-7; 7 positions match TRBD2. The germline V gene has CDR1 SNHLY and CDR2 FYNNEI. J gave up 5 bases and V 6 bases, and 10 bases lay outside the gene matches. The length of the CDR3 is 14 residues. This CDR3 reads CASRAGRESHEQYF. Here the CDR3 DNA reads TGTGCCAGCAGAGCGGGGCGGGAGTCCCACGAGCAGTACTTC.

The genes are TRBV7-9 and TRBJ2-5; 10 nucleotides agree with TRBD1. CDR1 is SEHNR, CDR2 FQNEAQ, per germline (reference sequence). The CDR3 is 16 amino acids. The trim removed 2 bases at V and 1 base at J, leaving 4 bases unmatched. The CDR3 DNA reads TGTGCCAGCAGCTTAACCAGGGACAGGGGCCAAGAGACCCAGTACTTC. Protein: CASSLTRDRGQETQYF. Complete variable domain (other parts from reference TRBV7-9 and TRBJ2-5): DTGVSQNPRHKITKRGQNVTFRCDPISEHNRLYWYRQTLGQGPEFLTYFQNEAQLEKSRLLSDRFSAERPKGSFSTLEIQRTEQGDSAMYLCASSLTRDRGQETQYFGPGTRLLVL.

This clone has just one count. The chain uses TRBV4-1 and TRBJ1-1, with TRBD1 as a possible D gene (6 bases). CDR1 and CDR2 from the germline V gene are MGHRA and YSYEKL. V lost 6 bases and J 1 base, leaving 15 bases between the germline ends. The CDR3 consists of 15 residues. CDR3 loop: CASSQRGGRNTEAFF. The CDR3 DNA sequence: TGCGCCAGCAGTCAGAGGGGGGGTCGGAACACTGAAGCTTTCTTT.

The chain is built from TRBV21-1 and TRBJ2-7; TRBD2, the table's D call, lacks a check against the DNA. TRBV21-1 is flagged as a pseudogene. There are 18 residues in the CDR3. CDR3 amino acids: CASSKMGQVGSRRYEQYF. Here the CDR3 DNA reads TGTGCCAGCAGCAAAATGGGCCAAGTGGGGAGCCGACGCTACGAGCAGTACTTC.

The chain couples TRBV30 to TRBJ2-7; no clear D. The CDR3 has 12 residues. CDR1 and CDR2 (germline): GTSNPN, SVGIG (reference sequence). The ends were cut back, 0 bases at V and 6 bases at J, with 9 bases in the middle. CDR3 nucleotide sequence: TGTGCCTGGAGTGTATCGGGTACCGAGCAGTACTTC. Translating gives CAWSVSGTEQYF.

CDR3 sequence: CASSGLLAHEQFF. CDR3 sequence (DNA): TGTGCCAGCAGCGGACTACTAGCTCATGAGCAGTTCTTC. The chain uses TRBV9 and TRBJ2-1, with D maybe TRBD2 (6 bases). The CDR3 has 13 amino acids. Trimming left V 3 bases short and J 8 bases short, with 12 bases between. Germline CDR1 reads SGDLS; CDR2 reads YYNGEE.

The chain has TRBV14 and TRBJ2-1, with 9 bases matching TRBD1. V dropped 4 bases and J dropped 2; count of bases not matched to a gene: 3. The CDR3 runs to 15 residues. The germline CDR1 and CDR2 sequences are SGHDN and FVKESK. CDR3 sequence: CASSPRDRAYNEQFF. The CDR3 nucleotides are TGTGCCAGCAGCCCCCGGGACAGGGCCTACAATGAGCAGTTCTTC.

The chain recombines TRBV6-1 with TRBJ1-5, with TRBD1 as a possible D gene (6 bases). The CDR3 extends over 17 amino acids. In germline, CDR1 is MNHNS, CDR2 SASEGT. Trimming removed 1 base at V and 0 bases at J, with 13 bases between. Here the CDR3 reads CASSEGIPGHSNQPQHF. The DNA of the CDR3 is TGTGCCAGCAGTGAAGGAATACCGGGACATAGCAATCAGCCCCAGCATTTT.

The CDR3 spells CASSDEGTSGGGRAKNIQYF. The CDR3 nucleotides are TGTGCCAGCAGCGACGAAGGGACTAGCGGGGGGGGTCGGGCCAAAAACATTCAGTACTTC. The chain links TRBV13 to TRBJ2-4, with 16 bases lining up with TRBD2. Losses at the gene ends were 5 bases for V and 1 base for J; bases not matched to a gene: 11. CDR1 PRHDT and CDR2 FYEKMQ come from the germline V gene (reference sequence). The length of the CDR3 is 20 residues.

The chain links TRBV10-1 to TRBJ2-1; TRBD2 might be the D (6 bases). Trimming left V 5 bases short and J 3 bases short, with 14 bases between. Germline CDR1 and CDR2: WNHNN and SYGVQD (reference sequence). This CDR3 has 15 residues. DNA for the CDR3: TGCGCCAGCAGTCCCGGGACTTCAAACTACAATGAGCAGTTCTTC. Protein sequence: CASSPGTSNYNEQFF.

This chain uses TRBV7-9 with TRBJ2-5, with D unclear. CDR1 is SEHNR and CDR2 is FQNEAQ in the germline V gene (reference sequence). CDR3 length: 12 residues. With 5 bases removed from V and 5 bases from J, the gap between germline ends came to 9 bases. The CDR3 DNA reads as TGTGCCAGCAGCCCAACTTGGGAGACCCAGTACTTC. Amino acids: CASSPTWETQYF.

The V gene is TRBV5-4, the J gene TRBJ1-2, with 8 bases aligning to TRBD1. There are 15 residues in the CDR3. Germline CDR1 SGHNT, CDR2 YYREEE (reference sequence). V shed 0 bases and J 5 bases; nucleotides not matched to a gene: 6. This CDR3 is CASSLAGQGAYGYTF. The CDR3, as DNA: TGTGCCAGCAGCTTGGCTGGACAGGGAGCTTATGGCTACACCTTC.

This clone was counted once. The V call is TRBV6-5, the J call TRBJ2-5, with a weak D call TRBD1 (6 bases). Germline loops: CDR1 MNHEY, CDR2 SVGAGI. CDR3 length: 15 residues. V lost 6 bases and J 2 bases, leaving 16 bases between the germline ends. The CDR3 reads CASRGTRGSQETQYF. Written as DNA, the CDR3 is TGTGCCAGCAGGGGGACCAGGGGATCACAAGAGACCCAGTACTTC.

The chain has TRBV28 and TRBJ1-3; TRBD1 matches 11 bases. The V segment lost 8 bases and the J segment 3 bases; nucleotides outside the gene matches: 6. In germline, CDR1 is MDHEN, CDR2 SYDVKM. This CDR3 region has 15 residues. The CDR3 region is CASGGQGAVGNTIYF. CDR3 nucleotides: TGTGCCAGCGGAGGACAGGGGGCAGTTGGAAACACCATATATTTT.

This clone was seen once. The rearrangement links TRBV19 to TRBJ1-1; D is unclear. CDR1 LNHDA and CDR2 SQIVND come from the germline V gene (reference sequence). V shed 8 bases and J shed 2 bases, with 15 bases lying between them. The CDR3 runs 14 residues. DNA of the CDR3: TGTGCCAGTTCCCTCGGGGAGGGAAACACTGAAGCTTTCTTT. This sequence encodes CASSLGEGNTEAFF.

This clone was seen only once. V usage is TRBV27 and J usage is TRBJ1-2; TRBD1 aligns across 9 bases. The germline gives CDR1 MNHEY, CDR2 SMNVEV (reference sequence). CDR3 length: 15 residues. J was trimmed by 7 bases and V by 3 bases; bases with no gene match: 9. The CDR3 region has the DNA TGTGCCAGCAGTTTGTCGACAGGGGGTTCTAGTGGCTACACCTTC. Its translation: CASSLSTGGSSGYTF.

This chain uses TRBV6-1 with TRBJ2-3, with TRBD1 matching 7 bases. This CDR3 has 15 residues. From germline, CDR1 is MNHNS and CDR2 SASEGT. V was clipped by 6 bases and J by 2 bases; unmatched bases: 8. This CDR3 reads CASSSYRGATDTQYF. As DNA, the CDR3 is TGTGCCAGCAGCAGTTACAGGGGAGCCACAGATACGCAGTATTTT.

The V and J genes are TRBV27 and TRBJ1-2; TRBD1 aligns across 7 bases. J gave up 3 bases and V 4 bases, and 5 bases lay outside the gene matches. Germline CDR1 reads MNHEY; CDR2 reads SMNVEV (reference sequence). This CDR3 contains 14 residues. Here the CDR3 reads CASSYTGADYGYTF. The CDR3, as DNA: TGTGCCAGCAGTTATACAGGGGCGGACTATGGCTACACCTTC.

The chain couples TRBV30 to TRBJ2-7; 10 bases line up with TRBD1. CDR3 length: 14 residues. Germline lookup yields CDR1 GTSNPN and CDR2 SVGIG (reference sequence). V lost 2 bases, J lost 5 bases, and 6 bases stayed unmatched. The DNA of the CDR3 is TGTGCCTGGAGTACCGGGACAGGGGCCCACGAGCAGTACTTC. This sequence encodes CAWSTGTGAHEQYF.

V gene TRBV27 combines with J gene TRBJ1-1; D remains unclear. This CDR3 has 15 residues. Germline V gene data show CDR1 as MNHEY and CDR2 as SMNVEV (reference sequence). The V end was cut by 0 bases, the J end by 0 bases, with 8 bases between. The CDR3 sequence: CASSLSRTMNTEAFF. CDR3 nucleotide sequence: TGTGCCAGCAGTTTATCACGTACAATGAACACTGAAGCTTTCTTT.

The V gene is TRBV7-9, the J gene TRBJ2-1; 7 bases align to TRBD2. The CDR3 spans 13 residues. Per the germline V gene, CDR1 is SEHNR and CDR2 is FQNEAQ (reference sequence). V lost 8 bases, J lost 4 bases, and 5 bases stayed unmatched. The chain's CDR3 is CASGEGIYNEQFF. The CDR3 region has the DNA TGTGCCAGCGGGGAGGGGATTTACAATGAGCAGTTCTTC.

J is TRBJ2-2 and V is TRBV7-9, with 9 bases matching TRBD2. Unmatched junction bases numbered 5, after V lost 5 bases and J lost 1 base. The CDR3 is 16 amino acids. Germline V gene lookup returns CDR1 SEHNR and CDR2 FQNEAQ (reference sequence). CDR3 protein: CASSPTSGMNTGELFF. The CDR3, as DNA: TGTGCCAGCAGCCCGACTAGCGGCATGAACACCGGGGAGCTGTTTTTT. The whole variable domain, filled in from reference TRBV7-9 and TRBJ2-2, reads DTGVSQNPRHKITKRGQNVTFRCDPISEHNRLYWYRQTLGQGPEFLTYFQNEAQLEKSRLLSDRFSAERPKGSFSTLEIQRTEQGDSAMYLCASSPTSGMNTGELFFGEGSRLTVL.

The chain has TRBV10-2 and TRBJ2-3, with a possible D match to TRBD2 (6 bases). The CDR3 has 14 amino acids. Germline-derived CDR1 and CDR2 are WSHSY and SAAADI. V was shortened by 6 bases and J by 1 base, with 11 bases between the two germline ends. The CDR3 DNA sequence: TGCGCCAGCAGGGACGGGAGTGGCACAGATACGCAGTATTTT. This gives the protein CASRDGSGTDTQYF.

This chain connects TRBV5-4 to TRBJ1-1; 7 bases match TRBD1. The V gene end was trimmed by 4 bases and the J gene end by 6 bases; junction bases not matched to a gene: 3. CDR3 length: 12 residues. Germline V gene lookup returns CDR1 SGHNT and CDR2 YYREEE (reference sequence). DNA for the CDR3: TGTGCCAGCAGCCGGGACAGCCCTGAAGCTTTCTTT. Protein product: CASSRDSPEAFF.

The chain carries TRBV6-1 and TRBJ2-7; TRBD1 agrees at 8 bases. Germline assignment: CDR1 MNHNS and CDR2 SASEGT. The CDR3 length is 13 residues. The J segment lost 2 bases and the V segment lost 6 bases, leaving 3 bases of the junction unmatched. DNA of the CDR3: TGTGCCAGCAGCCCGACAGGGGCCTACGAGCAGTACTTC. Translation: CASSPTGAYEQYF.

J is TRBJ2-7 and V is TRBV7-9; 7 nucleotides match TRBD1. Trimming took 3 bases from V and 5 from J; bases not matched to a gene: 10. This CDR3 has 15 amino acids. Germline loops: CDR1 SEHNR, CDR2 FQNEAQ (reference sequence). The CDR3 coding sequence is TGTGCCAGCAGCTTTGGCCGGGACAGTCGGCACGAGCAGTACTTC. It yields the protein CASSFGRDSRHEQYF.

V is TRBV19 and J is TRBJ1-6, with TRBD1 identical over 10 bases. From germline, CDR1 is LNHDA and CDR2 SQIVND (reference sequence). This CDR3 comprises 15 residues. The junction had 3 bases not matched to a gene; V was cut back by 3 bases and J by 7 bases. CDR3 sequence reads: CASSMGQGWNSPLHF. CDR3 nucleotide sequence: TGTGCCAGTAGTATGGGACAGGGGTGGAATTCACCCCTCCACTTT.

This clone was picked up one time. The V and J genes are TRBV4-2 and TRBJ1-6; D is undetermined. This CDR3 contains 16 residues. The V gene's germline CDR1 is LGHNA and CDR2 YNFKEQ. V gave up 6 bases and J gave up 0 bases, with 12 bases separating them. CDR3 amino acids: CASREQFSSYNSPLHF. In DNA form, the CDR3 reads TGTGCCAGCAGGGAGCAGTTTTCCTCCTATAATTCACCCCTCCACTTT.

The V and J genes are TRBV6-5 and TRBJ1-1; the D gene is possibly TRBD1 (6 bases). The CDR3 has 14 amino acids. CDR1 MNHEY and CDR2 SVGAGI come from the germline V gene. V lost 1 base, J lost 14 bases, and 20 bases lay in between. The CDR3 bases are TGTGCCAGCAGTTACTATCGACAGGCCGAGATGTCGTTCTTT. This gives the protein CASSYYRQAEMSFF.

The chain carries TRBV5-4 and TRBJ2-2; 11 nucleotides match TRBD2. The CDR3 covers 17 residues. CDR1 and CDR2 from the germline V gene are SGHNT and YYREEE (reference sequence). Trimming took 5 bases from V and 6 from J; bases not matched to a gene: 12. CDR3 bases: TGTGCCAGCAGACCCACTAGCGGGAGTGTGGGGGCCGGGGAGCTGTTTTTT. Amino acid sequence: CASRPTSGSVGAGELFF.